This TCR beta chain was observed in a study of T cell changes during pregnancy in multiple sclerosis. Sequencing used immunoSEQ multiplex PCR; TCRdb keeps in-frame clones, though not all of them. The sample contains tens of thousands of clones, around 92% of which appear only once. The CDR3 covers 16 residues. Germline assignment: CDR1 MNHNY and CDR2 SVGAGI (reference sequence). V shed 0 bases, J shed 6 bases, and the junction held 9 bases outside the gene matches. The chain couples TRBV6-6 to TRBJ2-7; TRBD2 aligns across 9 bases. The source is a female donor with multiple sclerosis, enrolled in a pregnancy study. The sample was peripheral blood, taken after pregnancy. CDR3 DNA sequence: TGTGCCAGCAGTTACTCGTTCGGGACTAGCCCCGGCGAGCAGTACTTC. Encoded protein: CASSYSFGTSPGEQYF.